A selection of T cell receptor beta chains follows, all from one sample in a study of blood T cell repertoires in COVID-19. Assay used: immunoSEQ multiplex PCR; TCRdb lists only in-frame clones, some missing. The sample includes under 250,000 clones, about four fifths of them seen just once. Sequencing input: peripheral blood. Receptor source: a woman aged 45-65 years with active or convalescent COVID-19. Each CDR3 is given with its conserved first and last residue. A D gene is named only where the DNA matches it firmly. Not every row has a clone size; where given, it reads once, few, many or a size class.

cdr3_aa: CASSPSGGRTDTQYF
cdr3_nt: TGTGCCAGCAGCCCATCAGGGGGGAGGACAGATACGCAGTATTTT
clone_size: NA
j_call: TRBJ2-3
v_call: TRBV5-4
d_call: NA

cdr3_aa: CASSSYTEAFF
cdr3_nt: TGTGCCAGCAGTTCCTACACTGAAGCTTTCTTT
clone_size: NA
j_call: TRBJ1-1
v_call: TRBV7-9
d_call: NA

cdr3_aa: CASTGNSEQYF
cdr3_nt: TGTGCCAGCACCGGAAACAGCGAGCAGTACTTC
clone_size: once
j_call: TRBJ2-7
v_call: TRBV6-6
d_call: NA

cdr3_aa: CASSSLGTSGFREQYF
cdr3_nt: TGTGCCAGCAGCTCCCTGGGGACTAGCGGCTTTCGCGAGCAGTACTTC
clone_size: NA
j_call: TRBJ2-7
v_call: TRBV9
d_call: TRBD2

cdr3_aa: CAISLTDPKENTGELFF
cdr3_nt: TGTGCCATCAGTTTAACAGACCCGAAAGAAAACACCGGGGAGCTGTTTTTT
clone_size: NA
j_call: TRBJ2-2
v_call: TRBV10-3
d_call: NA

cdr3_aa: CACVSSQTRTYEQYF
cdr3_nt: TGTGCCTGCGTGTCCAGCCAGACTAGAACCTACGAGCAGTACTTC
clone_size: few
j_call: TRBJ2-7
v_call: TRBV28
d_call: NA

cdr3_aa: CATTATGTPKNIQYF
cdr3_nt: TGTGCCACCACAGCCACCGGGACACCCAAAAACATTCAGTACTTC
clone_size: NA
j_call: TRBJ2-4
v_call: TRBV6-5
d_call: NA

cdr3_aa: CASSQEWGERAPYGYTF
cdr3_nt: TGCGCCAGCAGCCAAGAGTGGGGGGAGCGGGCCCCCTATGGCTACACCTTC
clone_size: NA
j_call: TRBJ1-2
v_call: TRBV4-1
d_call: NA

cdr3_aa: CASSSDGLVTDTQYF
cdr3_nt: TGTGCCAGCAGCTCCGACGGACTAGTAACAGATACGCAGTATTTT
clone_size: NA
j_call: TRBJ2-3
v_call: TRBV7-2
d_call: TRBD2

cdr3_aa: CASTTLREGTFF
cdr3_nt: TGTGCCAGTACCACCCTCCGGGAGGGAACTTTCTTT
clone_size: NA
j_call: TRBJ1-1
v_call: TRBV19
d_call: NA

cdr3_aa: CASTRTSGRMGELFF
cdr3_nt: TGTGCCAGCACCAGGACTAGCGGGAGAATGGGGGAGCTGTTTTTT
clone_size: NA
j_call: TRBJ2-2
v_call: TRBV9
d_call: TRBD2

cdr3_aa: CATRGSGGRTEAFF
cdr3_nt: TGTGCCACCAGGGGGTCAGGGGGGCGGACTGAAGCTTTCTTT
clone_size: few
j_call: TRBJ1-1
v_call: TRBV24-1
d_call: TRBD1

cdr3_aa: CASSSSFFGRQKEKLFF
cdr3_nt: TGTGCCAGCAGTTCCTCGTTCTTTGGTCGCCAGAAGGAAAAACTGTTTTTT
clone_size: NA
j_call: TRBJ1-4
v_call: TRBV28
d_call: NA

cdr3_aa: CASSVNTGVTGELFF
cdr3_nt: TGTGCCAGCAGCGTGAATACGGGAGTCACCGGGGAGCTGTTTTTT
clone_size: once
j_call: TRBJ2-2
v_call: TRBV9
d_call: NA

cdr3_aa: CTSSQSPNQARGNQPQHF
cdr3_nt: TGCACCAGCAGCCAAAGCCCAAATCAGGCGCGGGGCAATCAGCCCCAGCATTTT
clone_size: NA
j_call: TRBJ1-5
v_call: TRBV1
d_call: NA

cdr3_aa: CASNLLAGGAGELFF
cdr3_nt: TGTGCCAGCAACTTACTAGCGGGGGGTGCCGGGGAGCTGTTTTTT
clone_size: NA
j_call: TRBJ2-2
v_call: TRBV5-6
d_call: TRBD2

cdr3_aa: CASSYASGSYEQYF
cdr3_nt: TGTGCCAGCAGTTACGCCAGCGGGTCCTACGAGCAGTACTTC
clone_size: NA
j_call: TRBJ2-7
v_call: TRBV6-5
d_call: NA

cdr3_aa: CASSAHLANTDTQYF
cdr3_nt: TGTGCCAGCAGCGCCCATCTAGCGAACACAGATACGCAGTATTTT
clone_size: NA
j_call: TRBJ2-3
v_call: TRBV9
d_call: NA